This TCR beta chain was retrieved from a study of blood T cell repertoires in COVID-19. Study-wide context: T cells, B-cell-depleted T cells, or PBMCs supplied cDNA or gDNA.

The Seattle patients joined while their infection was active and were tracked longitudinally afterward. Per the original data handling: The assay estimated nucleated cells by amplifying reference gene primers. This table comes from immunoSEQ multiplex PCR, and its TCRdb copy is limited to in-frame clones, with some not included. D and trimming come from the DNA, and the V and J calls and clone size come from that table. Of over 400,000 clones in the sample, approximately 91% were seen once. V lost 2 bases, J lost 0 bases, and 8 bases lay in between. The CDR3 covers 14 residues. The V gene's germline CDR1 is MNHEY and CDR2 SMNVEV (reference sequence).

Input material: peripheral blood. This sequence was found in a woman aged 50 to 60 with COVID-19, enrolled during active disease. This rearrangement joins TRBV27 to TRBJ2-7; D unresolved. The CDR3 region has the DNA TGTGCCAGCAGTTTAGCGATTCTCTCCTACGAGCAGTACTTC. Its translation: CASSLAILSYEQYF.